This T cell receptor (beta chain) was obtained from a study of T cell responses to AZD1222 COVID-19 vaccine. V lost 0 bases, J lost 5 bases, and 9 bases stayed unmatched. The CDR3 runs to 16 residues. Germline V gene data show CDR1 as LGHNA and CDR2 as YSLEER. This table comes from immunoSEQ multiplex PCR, and its TCRdb copy is limited to in-frame clones, with some not included. The sample records 100,000 to 150,000 clones, about nine tenths being singletons. This TCR was recovered from an adult in good health. The chain uses TRBV4-3 and TRBJ2-7; 8 bases line up with TRBD1. The sample was peripheral blood, taken on day 0 of AZD1222 vaccination. Here the CDR3 reads CASSQDPGTGGNEQYF. CDR3 DNA sequence: TGCGCCAGCAGCCAAGATCCCGGGACAGGCGGTAACGAGCAGTACTTC.